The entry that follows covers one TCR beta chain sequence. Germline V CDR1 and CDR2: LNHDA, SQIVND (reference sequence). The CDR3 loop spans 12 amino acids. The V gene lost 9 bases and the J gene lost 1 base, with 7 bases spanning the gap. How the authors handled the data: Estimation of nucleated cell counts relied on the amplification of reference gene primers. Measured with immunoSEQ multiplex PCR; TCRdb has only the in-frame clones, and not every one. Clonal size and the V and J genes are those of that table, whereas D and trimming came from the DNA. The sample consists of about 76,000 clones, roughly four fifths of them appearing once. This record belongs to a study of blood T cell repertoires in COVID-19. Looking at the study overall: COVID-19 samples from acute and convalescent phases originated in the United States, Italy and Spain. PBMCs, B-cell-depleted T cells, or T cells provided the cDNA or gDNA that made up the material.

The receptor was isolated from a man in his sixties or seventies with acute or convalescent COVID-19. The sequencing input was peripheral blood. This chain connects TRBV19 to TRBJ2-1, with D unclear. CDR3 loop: CASRRSYNEQFF. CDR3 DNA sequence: TGTGCCAGCCGGAGATCCTACAATGAGCAGTTCTTC.